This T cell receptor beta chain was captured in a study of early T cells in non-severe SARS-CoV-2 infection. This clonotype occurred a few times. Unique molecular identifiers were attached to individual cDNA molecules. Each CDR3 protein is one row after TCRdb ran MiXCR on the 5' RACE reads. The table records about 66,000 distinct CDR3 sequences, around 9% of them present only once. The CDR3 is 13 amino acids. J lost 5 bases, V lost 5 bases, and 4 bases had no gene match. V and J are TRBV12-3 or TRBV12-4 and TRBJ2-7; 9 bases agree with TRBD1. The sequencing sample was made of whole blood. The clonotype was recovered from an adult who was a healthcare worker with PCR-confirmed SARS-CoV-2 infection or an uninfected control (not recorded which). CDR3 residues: CASSHTGGHEQYF. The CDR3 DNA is TGTGCCAGCAGTCATACAGGGGGCCACGAGCAGTACTTC.